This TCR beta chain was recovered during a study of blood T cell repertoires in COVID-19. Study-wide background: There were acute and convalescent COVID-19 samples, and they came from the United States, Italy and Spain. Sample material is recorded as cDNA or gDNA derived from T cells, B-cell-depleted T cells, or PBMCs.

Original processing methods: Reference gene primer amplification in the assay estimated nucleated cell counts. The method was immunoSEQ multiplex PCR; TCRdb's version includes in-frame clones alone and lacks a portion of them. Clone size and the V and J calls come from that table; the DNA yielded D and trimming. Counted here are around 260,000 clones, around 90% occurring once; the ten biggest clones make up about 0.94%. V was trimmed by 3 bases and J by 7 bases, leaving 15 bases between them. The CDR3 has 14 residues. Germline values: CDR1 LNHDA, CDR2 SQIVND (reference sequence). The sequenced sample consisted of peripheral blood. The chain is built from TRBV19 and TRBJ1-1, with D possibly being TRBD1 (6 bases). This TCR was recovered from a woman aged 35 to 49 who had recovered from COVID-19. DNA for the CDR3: TGTGCCAGTAGTATGGGGGCCGACAGCAATGAAGCTTTCTTT. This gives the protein CASSMGADSNEAFF.